The rows below give T cell receptor beta chains drawn from one sample of a study of OX40 agonist ivuxolimab in advanced cancers. TCRdb's copy holds only in-frame clones and misses some; the assay was immunoSEQ multiplex PCR. The data show about 97,000 clones, less than 90% seen once. Sequencing was performed on CD4+ or CD8+ T cells sorted from blood, taken in a trial of the OX40 agonist ivuxolimab. The source of these receptors is an adult with an advanced solid tumor such as melanoma, head and neck, liver or kidney cancer. CDR3s include the opening cysteine and the closing phenylalanine or tryptophan. A D gene is named only where the DNA matches it firmly. Clone size is given for some rows only: seen once, a few or many times, or a class if the clone is expanded.

D: -
V: TRBV27
J: TRBJ2-7
size: -
DNA: TGTGCCAGCAGTACCGGACCTTTCGGCGAGCAGTACTTC
CDR3: CASSTGPFGEQYF

D: -
V: TRBV6-5
J: TRBJ1-4
size: once
DNA: TGTGCCAGCAGTTACTCGTCATCCTTCGCTGAAAAACTGTTTTTT
CDR3: CASSYSSSFAEKLFF

D: -
V: TRBV7-3
J: TRBJ1-1
size: few
DNA: TGTGCCAGCAGCTTATTGGCCAACACTGAAGCTTTCTTT
CDR3: CASSLLANTEAFF

D: -
V: TRBV7-9
J: TRBJ2-1
size: -
DNA: TGTGCCAGCAGCTTAGCATTAGGCTACAATGAGCAGTTCTTC
CDR3: CASSLALGYNEQFF

D: -
V: TRBV7-9
J: TRBJ2-5
size: -
DNA: TGTGCCAGCAGCTTATATGGCCTACAAGAGACCCAGTACTTC
CDR3: CASSLYGLQETQYF

D: TRBD2
V: TRBV4-2
J: TRBJ2-3
size: -
DNA: TGTGCCAGCAGCCGTCTGACTAGCGGGACCTACACAGATACGCAGTATTTT
CDR3: CASSRLTSGTYTDTQYF

D: -
V: TRBV11-3
J: TRBJ2-7
size: -
DNA: TGTGCCAGCAGCCCTGGGACATACGAGCAGTACTTC
CDR3: CASSPGTYEQYF

D: -
V: TRBV7-2
J: TRBJ1-2
size: -
DNA: TGTGCCAGCAGCGCCAGCCTCTATGGCTACACCTTC
CDR3: CASSASLYGYTF

D: TRBD1
V: TRBV19
J: TRBJ1-1
size: few
DNA: TGTGCCAGTAGGACAGGGTGGTTAAACACTGAAGCTTTCTTT
CDR3: CASRTGWLNTEAFF

D: TRBD1
V: TRBV29-1
J: TRBJ1-5
size: -
DNA: TGCAGCGTTGGACAGGGAAGTCAGCCCCAGCATTTT
CDR3: CSVGQGSQPQHF

D: -
V: TRBV9
J: TRBJ1-1
size: -
DNA: TGTGCCAGCAGCTCGACTGGGGGGTTGAGGATGAACACTGAAGCTTTCTTT
CDR3: CASSSTGGLRMNTEAFF

D: -
V: TRBV6-1
J: TRBJ2-7
size: -
DNA: TGTGCCAGCAGTGGTCAGGCAGGGGTCTCCTACGAGCAGTACTTC
CDR3: CASSGQAGVSYEQYF

D: -
V: TRBV6-5
J: TRBJ2-2
size: few
DNA: TGTGCCAGCAGGTACAGGGCCGGGGAGCTGTTTTTT
CDR3: CASRYRAGELFF

D: -
V: TRBV12-5
J: TRBJ1-1
size: -
DNA: TGTGCTAGTGGTTTGTCTCCCACCGCCGCGGGGGAGTACACTGAAGCTTTCTTT
CDR3: CASGLSPTAAGEYTEAFF

D: -
V: TRBV7-2
J: TRBJ2-3
size: few
DNA: TGTGCCAGCAGCTCCCGTGGCGTGCGTGATACGCAGTATTTT
CDR3: CASSSRGVRDTQYF

D: -
V: TRBV7-9
J: TRBJ2-7
size: -
DNA: TGTGCCAGCAGCCCCCGGGGGTCATACGAGCAGTACTTC
CDR3: CASSPRGSYEQYF

D: -
V: TRBV4-3
J: TRBJ2-3
size: -
DNA: TGCGCCAGCAGCCAAGGTGGTGGAGGGAGAACAGATACGCAGTATTTT
CDR3: CASSQGGGGRTDTQYF

D: TRBD2
V: TRBV6-1
J: TRBJ2-1
size: -
DNA: TGTGCCAGCAGTGTCCACTCCGGGACTAGCGGCCCCTACAATGAGCAGTTCTTC
CDR3: CASSVHSGTSGPYNEQFF

D: -
V: TRBV6-1
J: TRBJ1-6
size: -
DNA: TGTGCCAGCAGTGAAATTTCGACCGGTTCACCCCTCCACTTT
CDR3: CASSEISTGSPLHF

D: -
V: TRBV9
J: TRBJ1-6
size: once
DNA: TGTGCCAGCAGCGTAGACCTCAGTTCACCCCTCCACTTT
CDR3: CASSVDLSSPLHF